What follows is one T cell receptor (beta chain) and its context. This entry comes from a study of blood T cell repertoires in COVID-19. Study details: Samples taken during acute and convalescent COVID-19 were collected in the United States, Italy and Spain. T cells, B-cell-depleted T cells, or PBMCs supplied cDNA or gDNA.

During active infection, Seattle patients enrolled and were then monitored through disease. Authors' data handling: Amplified reference gene primers provided the basis for estimating nucleated cell counts. Only in-frame clones appear in the TCRdb table, and some are missing; sequencing was by immunoSEQ multiplex PCR. V and J calls and clone size are given by that table; D and trimming were obtained from the DNA. Of roughly 200,000 clones in the sample, around 79% were seen once. The CDR3 runs to 14 residues. V shed 4 bases and J 8 bases; nucleotides not matched to a gene: 8. Germline V CDR1 and CDR2: SGHRS, YFSETQ.

This clonotype was obtained from a woman between 35 and 50 years old with COVID-19, enrolled during active disease. This sequence joins TRBV5-1 and TRBJ2-1; 8 bases are a match to TRBD2. Sequenced: peripheral blood. This CDR3 reads CASSAGTSLHEQFF. The DNA of the CDR3 is TGCGCCAGCAGCGCCGGGACTAGTTTGCATGAGCAGTTCTTC.